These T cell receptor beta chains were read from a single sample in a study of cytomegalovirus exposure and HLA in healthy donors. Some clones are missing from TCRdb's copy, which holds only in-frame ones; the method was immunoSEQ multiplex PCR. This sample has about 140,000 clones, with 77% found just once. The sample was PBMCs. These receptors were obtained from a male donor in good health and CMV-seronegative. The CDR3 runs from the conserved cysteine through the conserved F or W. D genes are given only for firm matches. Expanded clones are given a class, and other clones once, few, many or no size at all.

DNA: TGTGCCAGCAGTGGTGGGGCAGGGGGAGAGACCCAGTACTTC; CDR3: CASSGGAGGETQYF; size: .; J: TRBJ2-5; V: TRBV2; D: TRBD1
DNA: TGTGCCAGTAGGGCCAGTCACTATGGCTACACCTTC; CDR3: CASRASHYGYTF; size: .; J: TRBJ1-2; V: TRBV19; D: .
DNA: TGTGCCAGTACCCCAGGGGGAGAGACTAGCACAGATACGCAGTATTTT; CDR3: CASTPGGETSTDTQYF; size: .; J: TRBJ2-3; V: TRBV19; D: TRBD1
DNA: TGCAGCGTCAGACTAGCGGAGACAGATACGCAGTATTTT; CDR3: CSVRLAETDTQYF; size: .; J: TRBJ2-3; V: TRBV29-1; D: TRBD2
DNA: TGTGCCAGCTCACCACCGGGAGGGGGGGGAAATTCACCCCTCCACTTT; CDR3: CASSPPGGGGNSPLHF; size: .; J: TRBJ1-6; V: TRBV18; D: .
DNA: TGTGCCAGCAGCCCTTATTTAGGCAGGAATACCACTGAAGCTTTCTTT; CDR3: CASSPYLGRNTTEAFF; size: .; J: TRBJ1-1; V: TRBV7-9; D: .
DNA: TGTGCCAGCAGCGCGGAACCTAGCGGGAGGAGGAATGAGCAGTTCTTC; CDR3: CASSAEPSGRRNEQFF; size: .; J: TRBJ2-1; V: TRBV9; D: TRBD2
DNA: TGTGCCACCAAACACCAGGGGGGCGGGGAGCTGTTTTTT; CDR3: CATKHQGGGELFF; size: .; J: TRBJ2-2; V: TRBV25-1; D: .
DNA: TGTGCCAGCAGCACCGGGACAGGTTTAGGAAACACCATATATTTT; CDR3: CASSTGTGLGNTIYF; size: few; J: TRBJ1-3; V: TRBV7-8; D: TRBD1
DNA: TGTGCCTGGACACGACTAGCTGCTAGCACAGATACGCAGTATTTT; CDR3: CAWTRLAASTDTQYF; size: once; J: TRBJ2-3; V: TRBV30; D: TRBD2
DNA: TGTGCCAGCAGCAACCCGGGACTAGCGGGAGGCGCAGATACGCAGTATTTT; CDR3: CASSNPGLAGGADTQYF; size: .; J: TRBJ2-3; V: TRBV11-3; D: TRBD2
DNA: TGCGCCAGCAGCTTGGAGCTGGGGGCGAGGTATAAGTACTTC; CDR3: CASSLELGARYKYF; size: .; J: TRBJ2-7; V: TRBV5-1; D: .
DNA: TGCGCCAGCACCTTTAGGGACAGGGGGACAGAAAAACTGTTTTTT; CDR3: CASTFRDRGTEKLFF; size: once; J: TRBJ1-4; V: TRBV10-1; D: TRBD1
DNA: TGTGCCAGCAGCTTAGCGGGTCGCGGGGGGGATGAGCAGTTCTTC; CDR3: CASSLAGRGGDEQFF; size: .; J: TRBJ2-1; V: TRBV7-6; D: TRBD2
DNA: TGTGCCAGCAGCGCAACAGGAGCCTACGAGCAGTACTTC; CDR3: CASSATGAYEQYF; size: .; J: TRBJ2-7; V: TRBV9; D: .
DNA: TGCGCCAGCAGGCAGGGAGGGTACGAGCAGTACTTC; CDR3: CASRQGGYEQYF; size: .; J: TRBJ2-7; V: TRBV10-2; D: TRBD2
DNA: TGTGCCAGCAGCAAACACCGGGCAGGGCACTATGGCTACACCTTC; CDR3: CASSKHRAGHYGYTF; size: .; J: TRBJ1-2; V: TRBV21-1; D: .
DNA: TGCGCCAGCAGCTTGGCCGGTAATAGCGGGGGCCAAGAGACCCAGTACTTC; CDR3: CASSLAGNSGGQETQYF; size: .; J: TRBJ2-5; V: TRBV5-1; D: TRBD2
DNA: TGTGCCAGCAGTGAAAGGAGAGGGTGGGCTTCCTACGAGCAGTACTTC; CDR3: CASSERRGWASYEQYF; size: .; J: TRBJ2-7; V: TRBV25-1; D: .
DNA: TGTGCCAGCAGGGTACAGGGGTCCACAAACTATGGCTACACCTTC; CDR3: CASRVQGSTNYGYTF; size: few; J: TRBJ1-2; V: TRBV6-1; D: TRBD1
DNA: TGTGCCAGCAGCAGGGGGGAGACCCAGTACTTC; CDR3: CASSRGETQYF; size: .; J: TRBJ2-5; V: TRBV6-1; D: TRBD1
DNA: TGTGCCAGCAGTTGGAGATTCTATGGCTACACCTTC; CDR3: CASSWRFYGYTF; size: .; J: TRBJ1-2; V: TRBV28; D: .
DNA: TGTGCCAGTAGCTGGGGACAGGGCGCCTACGAGCAGTACTTC; CDR3: CASSWGQGAYEQYF; size: .; J: TRBJ2-7; V: TRBV19; D: TRBD1
DNA: TGTGCCAGCAGCTCTGGGGGGGGCAATCAGCCCCAGCATTTT; CDR3: CASSSGGGNQPQHF; size: .; J: TRBJ1-5; V: TRBV9; D: .
DNA: TGTGCCAGCAGCTTAAAAGGCGGGGAACTATACAATGAGCAGTTCTTC; CDR3: CASSLKGGELYNEQFF; size: .; J: TRBJ2-1; V: TRBV11-3; D: .
DNA: TGTGCCAGCAGCCCAGGACAGGGGGCAGGTGGCTACACCTTC; CDR3: CASSPGQGAGGYTF; size: once; J: TRBJ1-2; V: TRBV6-5; D: TRBD1
DNA: TGTGCCAGCACCAACGACCAGCAGGGTTGGTACACTGAAGCTTTCTTT; CDR3: CASTNDQQGWYTEAFF; size: .; J: TRBJ1-1; V: TRBV25-1; D: .
DNA: TGTGCCAGCAGCTCGCCACACGGGGGAGACACAGATACGCAGTATTTT; CDR3: CASSSPHGGDTDTQYF; size: .; J: TRBJ2-3; V: TRBV7-8; D: .
DNA: TGTGCCAGCAGCCTAATAGGGTACGGGGATGAAAAACTGTTTTTT; CDR3: CASSLIGYGDEKLFF; size: .; J: TRBJ1-4; V: TRBV7-8; D: .
DNA: TGTGCCAGCAGCGGAGGACCGGGACAGTTCTCCTACGAGCAGTACTTC; CDR3: CASSGGPGQFSYEQYF; size: .; J: TRBJ2-7; V: TRBV7-9; D: TRBD1
DNA: TGTGCCAGCAGCCCGAATACCCGGGACATCGCTGGCTACACCTTC; CDR3: CASSPNTRDIAGYTF; size: .; J: TRBJ1-2; V: TRBV7-9; D: .
DNA: TGTGCCAGCTCCCTTGCAAGCGGGTCGGCCTACGAGCAGTACTTC; CDR3: CASSLASGSAYEQYF; size: .; J: TRBJ2-7; V: TRBV18; D: .
DNA: TGTGCCAGCAGCCGAAGGGGGCCGGGCTACGAGCAGTACTTC; CDR3: CASSRRGPGYEQYF; size: .; J: TRBJ2-7; V: TRBV7-2; D: TRBD1